This is a list of T cell receptor beta chains from one sample in a study of blood T cell repertoires in COVID-19. This table comes from immunoSEQ multiplex PCR, and its TCRdb copy is limited to in-frame clones, with some not included. The table lists about 120,000 clones, roughly 90% of them singletons. The specimen sequenced was peripheral blood. The receptor set was obtained from a woman aged 55-70 years with COVID-19, enrolled during active disease. CDR3s include the opening cysteine and the closing phenylalanine or tryptophan. D genes are given only for firm matches. Clone size is shown for a subset of rows, as once, few, many or a class of expanded clone.

clone_size,j_call,v_call,d_call,cdr3_aa,cdr3_nt
.,TRBJ2-7,TRBV5-1,.,CASSPWQGWEQYF,TGCGCCAGCAGTCCATGGCAGGGGTGGGAGCAGTACTTC
.,TRBJ1-1,TRBV12-3/TRBV12-4,.,CASSFRSGTEAFF,TGTGCCAGCAGCTTTAGGTCGGGCACTGAAGCTTTCTTT
once,TRBJ1-2,TRBV15,.,CATSRGGRRGSPYGYTF,TGTGCCACCAGCAGAGGGGGGCGCAGGGGATCTCCGTATGGCTACACCTTC
once,TRBJ1-1,TRBV15,TRBD1,CATSFRQGKEEAFF,TGTGCCACCAGTTTCAGACAGGGGAAAGAAGAAGCTTTCTTT
.,TRBJ1-2,TRBV5-6,.,CASSPDLSSTGYTF,TGTGCCAGCAGCCCGGACTTAAGCTCTACTGGCTACACCTTC
.,TRBJ1-1,TRBV30,.,CAWSRGRNTEAFF,TGTGCCTGGAGTCGGGGTCGGAACACTGAAGCTTTCTTT
.,TRBJ2-3,TRBV19,TRBD1,CASKRRGQTTDTQYF,TGTGCCAGTAAACGACGGGGACAGACCACAGATACGCAGTATTTT
.,TRBJ2-3,TRBV28,TRBD2,CASSLSPGAGATSTDTQYF,TGTGCCAGCAGTTTATCCCCGGGAGCGGGGGCCACTAGCACAGATACGCAGTATTTT
.,TRBJ2-1,TRBV15,.,CATSRDRSNEQFF,TGTGCCACCAGCAGAGATCGGAGCAATGAGCAGTTCTTC
.,TRBJ2-1,TRBV19,TRBD2,CASSLRGESSYNEQFF,TGTGCCAGTAGTTTGCGGGGGGAAAGCTCCTACAATGAGCAGTTCTTC
.,TRBJ2-2,TRBV6-4,.,CASSRSAGWNTGELFF,TGTGCCAGCAGCCGCTCCGCAGGGTGGAACACCGGGGAGCTGTTTTTT
.,TRBJ2-5,TRBV4-1,.,CASSHPQTGVGKTQYF,TGCGCCAGCAGCCATCCCCAGACGGGGGTCGGAAAGACCCAGTACTTC
.,TRBJ2-4,TRBV9,TRBD1,CASSVGGGQGGRNIQYF,TGTGCCAGCAGCGTCGGGGGTGGACAGGGAGGTCGCAACATTCAGTACTTC
few,TRBJ1-3,TRBV7-2,TRBD1,CASSADRERTGNTIYF,TGTGCCAGCAGCGCTGACAGGGAGCGGACTGGAAACACCATATATTTT
.,TRBJ2-6,TRBV5-1,.,CASTEENRGLANVLTF,TGCGCCAGCACCGAAGAGAACAGGGGACTGGCCAACGTCCTGACTTTC
.,TRBJ2-7,TRBV9,.,CASSVSPIYEQYF,TGTGCCAGCAGCGTAAGCCCTATATACGAGCAGTACTTC
once,TRBJ1-2,TRBV7-3,.,CASSLGPQNYGYTF,TGTGCCAGCAGCTTAGGTCCTCAGAACTATGGCTACACCTTC
.,TRBJ1-2,TRBV7-3,TRBD1,CASSSPGQGTGYTF,TGTGCCAGCAGCTCTCCGGGACAGGGGACGGGCTACACCTTC
.,TRBJ2-2,TRBV2,.,CASSEQGNTGELFF,TGTGCCAGCAGTGAACAGGGGAACACCGGGGAGCTGTTTTTT
.,TRBJ2-7,TRBV19,.,CASSIKWEPYEQYF,TGTGCCAGTAGTATAAAATGGGAGCCGTACGAGCAGTACTTC
.,TRBJ1-5,TRBV30,.,CAWRLTGGVNQPQHF,TGTGCCTGGAGACTTACAGGAGGGGTGAATCAGCCCCAGCATTTT
few,TRBJ1-5,TRBV6-5,.,CASSYSGQLNQPQHF,TGTGCCAGCAGTTACTCAGGACAGTTGAATCAGCCCCAGCATTTT
.,TRBJ2-7,TRBV7-3,TRBD1,CASSLTSTGVVPEQYF,TGTGCCAGCAGCTTAACGTCGACAGGGGTCGTTCCCGAGCAGTACTTC
.,TRBJ1-6,TRBV2,.,CASVTLWSGVGGNSPLHF,TGTGCCAGCGTCACCCTTTGGTCGGGGGTAGGAGGTAATTCACCCCTCCACTTT
.,TRBJ2-1,TRBV11-2,.,CASSSAGQGTYEQFF,TGTGCCAGCAGTTCCGCGGGGCAGGGAACCTATGAGCAGTTCTTC
.,TRBJ2-1,TRBV7-9,.,CASSFRSIDEQFF,TGTGCCAGCAGCTTTAGATCCATCGATGAGCAGTTCTTC